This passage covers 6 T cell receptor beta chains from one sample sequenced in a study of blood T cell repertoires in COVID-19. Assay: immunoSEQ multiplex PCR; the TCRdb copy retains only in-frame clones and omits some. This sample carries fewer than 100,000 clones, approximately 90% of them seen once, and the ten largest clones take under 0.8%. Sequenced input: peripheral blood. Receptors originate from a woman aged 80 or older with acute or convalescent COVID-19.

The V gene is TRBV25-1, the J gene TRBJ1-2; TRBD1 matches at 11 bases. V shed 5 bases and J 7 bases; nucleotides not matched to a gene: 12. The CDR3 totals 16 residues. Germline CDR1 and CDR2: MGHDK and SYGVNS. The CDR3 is CASSPTGTGGSSGYTF. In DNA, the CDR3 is TGTGCCAGCAGTCCAACCGGGACAGGGGGTAGTAGTGGCTACACCTTC.

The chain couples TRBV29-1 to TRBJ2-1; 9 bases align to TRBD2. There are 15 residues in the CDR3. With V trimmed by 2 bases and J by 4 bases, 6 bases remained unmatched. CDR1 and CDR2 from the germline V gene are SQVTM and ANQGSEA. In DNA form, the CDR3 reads TGCAGCGTTGAACGGCGGGAGGGCCCTTACAATGAGCAGTTCTTC. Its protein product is CSVERREGPYNEQFF.

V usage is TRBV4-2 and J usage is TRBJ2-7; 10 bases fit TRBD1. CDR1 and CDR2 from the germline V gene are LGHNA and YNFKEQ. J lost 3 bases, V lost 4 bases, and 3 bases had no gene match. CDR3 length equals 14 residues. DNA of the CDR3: TGTGCCAGCAGCCCAGGACAGGGGGACTACGAGCAGTACTTC. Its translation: CASSPGQGDYEQYF.

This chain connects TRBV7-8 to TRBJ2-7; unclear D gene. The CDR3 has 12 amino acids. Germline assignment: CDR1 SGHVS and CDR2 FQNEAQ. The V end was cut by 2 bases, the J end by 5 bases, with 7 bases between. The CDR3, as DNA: TGTGCCAGCAGCTTATCGCGGCACGAGCAGTACTTC. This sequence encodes CASSLSRHEQYF.

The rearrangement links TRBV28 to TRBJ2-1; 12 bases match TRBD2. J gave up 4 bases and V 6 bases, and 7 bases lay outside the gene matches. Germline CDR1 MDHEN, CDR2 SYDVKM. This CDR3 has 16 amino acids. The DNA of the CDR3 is TGTGCCAGCAGCCCCCTCGGGACTAGCGGGTACAATGAGCAGTTCTTC. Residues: CASSPLGTSGYNEQFF.

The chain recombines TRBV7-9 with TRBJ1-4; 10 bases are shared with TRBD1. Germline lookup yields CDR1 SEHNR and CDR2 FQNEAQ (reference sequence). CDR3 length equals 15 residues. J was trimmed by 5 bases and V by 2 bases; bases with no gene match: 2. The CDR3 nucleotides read TGTGCCAGCAGCTTATGGGGACAGGGGAATGAAAAACTGTTTTTT. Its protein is CASSLWGQGNEKLFF.